These T cell receptor beta chains were read from a single sample in a study of shared clonotypes between healthy human individuals. Here immunoSEQ multiplex PCR was the method, and the copy in TCRdb shows in-frame clones only, minus some. The data contain 2 million to 2.5 million clones, about 90% of them seen just once; the ten biggest clones take up 0.37%. Input material: naive CD4+ T cells from PBMCs. These receptors all come from a man aged 18 to 30 in good health. Some clones in this sample may be carry-over from other donors' samples. Both conserved end residues are part of each CDR3. The D gene is left open where the match is weak. Clone size, where shown, is once, few, many, or a class for clones that have expanded.

NA,NA,TRBV28,TRBJ1-3,CASSSANTIYF,TGTGCCAGCTCTTCAGCAAACACCATATATTTT
NA,NA,TRBV7-6,TRBJ1-1,CASSSTRQSGEAFF,TGTGCCAGCAGCTCTACCCGACAGTCGGGGGAAGCTTTCTTT
NA,NA,TRBV10-3,TRBJ1-3,CAISSPDGAEAGNTIYF,TGTGCCATCAGTTCACCGGACGGGGCAGAGGCTGGAAACACCATATATTTT
NA,NA,TRBV7-2,TRBJ2-3,CASGVAVESTDTQYF,TGTGCCAGCGGAGTGGCCGTAGAAAGCACAGATACGCAGTATTTT
TRBD2,NA,TRBV7-2,TRBJ2-4,CASSANRGVGAKNIQYF,TGTGCCAGCAGCGCCAATCGGGGGGTGGGAGCCAAAAACATTCAGTACTTC
NA,NA,TRBV4-2,TRBJ1-1,CASSQEVGGTEAFF,TGTGCCAGCAGCCAAGAGGTGGGGGGAACTGAAGCTTTCTTT
TRBD2,NA,TRBV18,TRBJ2-7,CASSILPSGRAENEQYF,TGTGCCAGCTCAATCTTGCCAAGCGGGAGGGCCGAGAACGAGCAGTACTTC
TRBD2,NA,TRBV30,TRBJ2-5,CAWSMGGSQETQYF,TGTGCCTGGAGTATGGGCGGGAGTCAAGAGACCCAGTACTTC
TRBD2,NA,TRBV11-1,TRBJ2-1,CASSKGLASYNEQFF,TGTGCCAGCAGCAAGGGACTAGCGTCCTACAATGAGCAGTTCTTC
TRBD1,NA,TRBV9,TRBJ2-5,CASSPGQGQETQYF,TGTGCCAGCAGCCCGGGACAGGGGCAAGAGACCCAGTACTTC
TRBD2,once,TRBV2,TRBJ2-1,CASSDSASGSYEQFF,TGTGCCAGCAGTGATTCGGCTAGCGGGAGCTATGAGCAGTTCTTC
NA,NA,TRBV5-1,TRBJ2-7,CASSLISSRSSYEQYF,TGCGCCAGCAGCTTGATTAGCTCTAGGAGCTCCTACGAGCAGTACTTC
TRBD2,NA,TRBV6-6,TRBJ2-2,CASSHWTSPGELFF,TGTGCCAGCAGTCACTGGACTAGCCCCGGGGAGCTGTTTTTT
NA,NA,TRBV11-2,TRBJ2-1,CASSILGRAPYNEQFF,TGTGCCAGCAGCATACTCGGGAGAGCCCCCTACAATGAGCAGTTCTTC
TRBD1,NA,TRBV19,TRBJ2-2,CASKRDRGFAGELFF,TGTGCCAGTAAACGGGACAGGGGTTTCGCCGGGGAGCTGTTTTTT
NA,NA,TRBV30,TRBJ1-4,CAWSAGTTSSVNEKLFF,TGTGCCTGGAGTGCGGGGACCACCTCCTCAGTTAATGAAAAACTGTTTTTT
NA,NA,TRBV5-4,TRBJ1-4,CASSVTGATNEKLFF,TGTGCCAGCAGCGTGACAGGAGCAACTAATGAAAAACTGTTTTTT
NA,NA,TRBV6-5,TRBJ2-5,CASSSRPETQYF,TGTGCCAGCAGTTCGAGGCCAGAGACCCAGTACTTC
NA,few,TRBV2,TRBJ1-1,CASRTTGNTEAFF,TGTGCCAGCAGGACGACAGGGAACACTGAAGCTTTCTTT
NA,NA,TRBV7-3,TRBJ2-3,CASSLRVADTQYF,TGTGCCAGCAGCTTAAGGGTGGCAGATACGCAGTATTTT
NA,once,TRBV7-2,TRBJ1-5,CASSLGPAGGNQPQHF,TGTGCCAGCAGCTTAGGCCCGGCGGGCGGCAATCAGCCCCAGCATTTT
NA,NA,TRBV5-1,TRBJ1-1,CASSLAVGENTEAFF,TGCGCCAGCAGCTTGGCTGTCGGAGAGAACACTGAAGCTTTCTTT
TRBD2,NA,TRBV29-1,TRBJ2-1,CSVLGTSVSYNEQFF,TGCAGCGTGCTGGGGACTAGCGTCTCCTACAATGAGCAGTTCTTC
TRBD2,once,TRBV5-1,TRBJ2-1,CASSPGTSGSNEQFF,TGCGCCAGCAGCCCCGGGACTAGCGGGAGCAATGAGCAGTTCTTC
NA,NA,TRBV4-2,TRBJ1-3,CASSDSGNTIYF,TGTGCCAGCAGTGACAGCGGGAACACCATATATTTT
TRBD1,once,TRBV29-1,TRBJ1-2,CSGRDSNYGYTF,TGCAGCGGCAGGGACAGTAACTATGGCTACACCTTC
TRBD1,NA,TRBV9,TRBJ1-2,CASSGTGQGNYGYTF,TGTGCCAGCAGCGGAACGGGACAGGGAAACTATGGCTACACCTTC
TRBD1,NA,TRBV10-3,TRBJ2-7,CAISRQGNEQYF,TGTGCCATCAGTCGACAGGGGAACGAGCAGTACTTC
NA,NA,TRBV5-1,TRBJ1-4,CASSSATGSREKLFF,TGCGCCAGCAGCTCGGCGACAGGTTCTCGTGAAAAACTGTTTTTT
NA,NA,TRBV5-4,TRBJ2-6,CASRLDLSGANVLTF,TGTGCCAGCAGACTCGACCTCTCTGGGGCCAACGTCCTGACTTTC
TRBD1,NA,TRBV29-1,TRBJ2-2,CSSSQGADGELFF,TGCAGCTCATCTCAGGGGGCGGACGGGGAGCTGTTTTTT
NA,NA,TRBV19,TRBJ2-2,CASTNIRGTGNTGELFF,TGTGCCAGTACCAACATCCGAGGGACGGGGAACACCGGGGAGCTGTTTTTT
TRBD1,NA,TRBV14,TRBJ2-5,CASSQGLGQVPETQYF,TGTGCCAGCAGCCAAGGTCTTGGACAGGTACCAGAGACCCAGTACTTC
NA,NA,TRBV5-4,TRBJ2-1,CASSSPSEGEEQFF,TGTGCCAGCAGCTCTCCCTCGGAGGGAGAAGAGCAGTTCTTC
NA,NA,TRBV28,TRBJ1-1,CASSFSEPEAFF,TGTGCCAGCAGTTTCTCGGAACCCGAAGCTTTCTTT
NA,NA,TRBV19,TRBJ2-1,CASKLQAGEQFF,TGTGCCAGCAAACTACAGGCTGGTGAGCAGTTCTTC
TRBD2,NA,TRBV19,TRBJ2-2,CASRPGLAGGNTGELFF,TGTGCCAGTAGACCCGGACTAGCGGGAGGAAACACCGGGGAGCTGTTTTTT
NA,NA,TRBV14,TRBJ2-7,CASSLGAPYEQYF,TGTGCCAGCAGCCTTGGGGCCCCATACGAGCAGTACTTC
NA,NA,TRBV7-9,TRBJ1-1,CASSPTGYEAFF,TGTGCCAGCAGCCCTACAGGATATGAAGCTTTCTTT
NA,once,TRBV7-3,TRBJ2-7,CASSLTSGPYEQYF,TGTGCCAGCAGCTTAACTAGCGGTCCCTACGAGCAGTACTTC
NA,NA,TRBV7-9,TRBJ1-5,CASSLAGYQPQHF,TGTGCCAGCAGCTTAGCAGGGTATCAGCCCCAGCATTTT
TRBD1,NA,TRBV15,TRBJ2-7,CATSRNPGQSPYEQYF,TGTGCCACCAGCAGGAATCCGGGACAGAGTCCCTACGAGCAGTACTTC
NA,NA,TRBV5-1,TRBJ2-3,CASSEILGTDTQYF,TGCGCCAGCAGCGAAATACTGGGAACAGATACGCAGTATTTT
NA,NA,TRBV5-1,TRBJ2-3,CASSLSGSDTQYF,TGCGCCAGCAGCTTGTCCGGGTCAGATACGCAGTATTTT
NA,NA,TRBV28,TRBJ2-7,CASRPDSTAPYEQYF,TGTGCCAGCAGACCCGACTCGACAGCTCCCTACGAGCAGTACTTC
TRBD1,NA,TRBV6-6,TRBJ2-7,CASNSRQGAPYEQYF,TGTGCCAGCAATAGCCGACAGGGAGCCCCCTACGAGCAGTACTTC
TRBD1,NA,TRBV2,TRBJ2-7,CASRGTVPYEQYF,TGTGCCAGCAGGGGGACAGTTCCCTACGAGCAGTACTTC
TRBD1,NA,TRBV7-2,TRBJ1-5,CASSPTGGYQPQHF,TGTGCCAGCAGCCCCACAGGGGGCTATCAGCCCCAGCATTTT
NA,NA,TRBV6-1,TRBJ2-7,CASSERASYYEQYF,TGTGCCAGCAGTGAACGGGCGTCCTACTACGAGCAGTACTTC
NA,NA,TRBV28,TRBJ2-2,CASRHPGTGELFF,TGTGCCAGCAGGCACCCGGGCACCGGGGAGCTGTTTTTT
NA,NA,TRBV6-5,TRBJ2-5,CASSYGLAWETQYF,TGTGCCAGCAGTTACGGGCTAGCGTGGGAGACCCAGTACTTC